The 21 T cell receptor beta chains reported below all come from one sample, sequenced in a study of OX40 agonist ivuxolimab in advanced cancers. The library was generated by the immunoSEQ multiplex PCR assay. This is the immuneACCESS table as TCRdb keeps it, with only in-frame sequences that have V and J called. A part of the clones is gone; compared with another copy, unresolved V genes explain less than half, and the rest is unexplained. For this sample the table gives 70,000 or so clones, of which around 84% were detected only once. The ten most abundant clones make up roughly 4% of the sample. The material sequenced was CD4+ or CD8+ T cells sorted from blood, taken in a trial of the OX40 agonist ivuxolimab. These receptor sequences come from an adult with an advanced solid tumor such as melanoma, head and neck, liver or kidney cancer.

This clone was detected only once. The chain links TRBV6-1 to TRBJ2-3; 11 bases fit TRBD2. The germline V gene encodes CDR1 MNHNS and CDR2 SASEGT. With V trimmed by 4 bases and J by 6 bases, 6 bases remained unmatched. The CDR3 runs 15 residues. As DNA, the CDR3 is TGTGCCAGCAGTGCGATAGCGGGAGGGGGGGATACGCAGTATTTT. The encoded protein is CASSAIAGGGDTQYF.

This clone has more than one count but fewer than ten. Here the CDR3 reads CASSLASGTDTQYF. The CDR3 DNA follows: TGCGCCAGCAGCTTGGCTAGCGGCACAGATACGCAGTATTTT. The genes are TRBV5-1 and TRBJ2-3; tentatively, D is TRBD2 (6 bases). This CDR3 is 14 amino acids long. V dropped 0 bases and J dropped 1 base, with 6 bases sitting between them. Per the germline V gene, CDR1 is SGHRS and CDR2 is YFSETQ.

The CDR3 region is CASSKVKKGQGCAGELFF. The DNA of the CDR3 is TGTGCCAGCAGCAAAGTGAAGAAGGGACAGGGTTGTGCCGGGGAGCTGTTTTTT. V gene TRBV21-1 combines with J gene TRBJ2-2; the D segment call TRBD1 is taken from the table without a DNA check. TRBV21-1 is annotated as a pseudogene. The CDR3 is made up of 18 amino acids.

Only a few counts were recorded for this clone. The chain employs TRBV5-1 and TRBJ1-1; perhaps TRBD1 as D (5 bases). This CDR3 has 14 residues. Germline CDR1 reads SGHRS; CDR2 reads YFSETQ. With 0 bases removed from V and 4 bases from J, the gap between germline ends came to 10 bases. CDR3 residues: CASSLDGRVTEAFF. The CDR3 DNA sequence: TGCGCCAGCAGCTTGGACGGCAGGGTCACTGAAGCTTTCTTT.

V is TRBV5-1 and J is TRBJ2-5, with D maybe TRBD2 (5 bases). This CDR3 region has 18 residues. CDR1 is SGHRS, CDR2 YFSETQ, per germline. The V end lost 0 bases, the J end lost 0 bases, and 18 bases lay between the germline ends. CDR3 protein: CASSLVSGRLGDQETQYF. DNA of the CDR3: TGCGCCAGCAGCTTGGTATCGGGGAGACTTGGGGACCAAGAGACCCAGTACTTC.

The chain employs TRBV28 and TRBJ1-5, with 11 nucleotides matching TRBD1. Per germline, CDR1 MDHEN and CDR2 SYDVKM. The CDR3 has 14 residues. J gave up 7 bases and V 6 bases, and 5 bases lay outside the gene matches. The CDR3, as DNA: TGTGCCAGCAGACGGACAGGGGGCAGGCAGCCCCAGCATTTT. Protein sequence: CASRRTGGRQPQHF.

V and J are TRBV9 and TRBJ1-4, with 11 bases identical to TRBD1. Germline V gives CDR1 SGDLS, CDR2 YYNGEE. The J segment lost 8 bases and the V segment lost 0 bases, leaving 3 bases of the junction unmatched. CDR3 length equals 15 residues. CDR3 in amino acids: CASSVGGQGVEKLFF. Here the CDR3 DNA reads TGTGCCAGCAGCGTAGGGGGACAGGGGGTAGAAAAACTGTTTTTT.

This rearrangement joins TRBV14 to TRBJ1-1; no firm D call. V lost 4 bases to trimming and J lost 1 base, with 10 bases between them. Per the germline V gene, CDR1 is SGHDN and CDR2 is FVKESK. The CDR3 totals 14 residues. This CDR3 reads CASSPEYRNTEAFF. CDR3 DNA: TGTGCCAGCAGCCCCGAATACAGGAACACTGAAGCTTTCTTT.

V and J are TRBV2 and TRBJ1-5; maybe TRBD1 (6 bases). Germline assignment: CDR1 SNHLY and CDR2 FYNNEI. This CDR3 has 17 amino acids. V was trimmed by 0 bases and J by 1 base, leaving 13 bases between them. The CDR3 coding sequence is TGTGCCAGCAGTGAAGCGGGACATCGGGGGAGCAATCAGCCCCAGCATTTT. This codes for CASSEAGHRGSNQPQHF.

The J gene is TRBJ1-3, the V gene TRBV11-2; no definite D call. V lost 2 bases and J lost 8, with 7 bases in between. The CDR3 extends over 12 amino acids. Germline V CDR1 and CDR2: SGHAT, FQNNGV. The CDR3 bases are TGTGCCAGCAGCTTATCCTCAGACACCATATATTTT. It specifies CASSLSSDTIYF.

The V call is TRBV18, the J call TRBJ2-1, with 9 bases matching TRBD2. This CDR3 spans 16 amino acids. From germline, CDR1 is KGHSH and CDR2 LQKENI. Trimming at V came to 3 bases and at J to 3 bases, leaving 6 bases not matched to a gene. In DNA, the CDR3 is TGTGCCAGCTCACCTTTGACTAGCGGCGTCTACAATGAGCAGTTCTTC. It yields the protein CASSPLTSGVYNEQFF.

This clone was seen more than once but under ten times. J is TRBJ2-5 and V is TRBV10-3; 8 bases line up with TRBD1. The CDR3 is 13 amino acids. Unmatched junction bases numbered 5, after V lost 8 bases and J lost 3 bases. The V gene's germline CDR1 is ENHRY and CDR2 SYGVKD. CDR3 amino acids: CAIATGAEETQYF. CDR3 nucleotide sequence: TGTGCCATCGCGACAGGGGCGGAAGAGACCCAGTACTTC.

The V and J genes are TRBV11-3 and TRBJ1-2, with TRBD1 identical over 7 bases. V trimming: 5 bases; J trimming: 7 bases; junction bases outside the gene matches: 4. This CDR3 is built from 12 residues. Germline CDR1 reads SGHNT; CDR2 reads YENEEA. CDR3 sequence reads: CASSKTGSGYTF. In nucleotides, the CDR3 is TGTGCCAGCAGCAAGACAGGGTCTGGCTACACCTTC.

The V gene is TRBV15, the J gene TRBJ1-5; TRBD1 might be the D (6 bases). The CDR3 consists of 15 residues. Trimming left V 4 bases short and J 4 bases short, with 14 bases between. CDR1 LNHNV and CDR2 YYDKDF come from the germline V gene (reference sequence). In DNA form, the CDR3 reads TGTGCCACCAGCAAAAAGGGGGGGATGAATCAGCCCCAGCATTTT. Translation: CATSKKGGMNQPQHF.

The count of this clone is one. Other DNA variants within this sample encode the same CDR3. V gene TRBV7-9 combines with J gene TRBJ1-1, with unresolved D. Germline V gene data show CDR1 as SEHNR and CDR2 as FQNEAQ (reference sequence). V dropped 1 base and J dropped 0 bases, with 6 bases sitting between them. This CDR3 spans 14 amino acids. The CDR3 DNA reads TGTGCCAGCAGCTTAGGGGGTGTGAACACTGAAGCTTTCTTT. Amino acids: CASSLGGVNTEAFF. Supplemented by reference TRBV7-9 and TRBJ1-1, the full variable domain reads DTGVSQNPRHKITKRGQNVTFRCDPISEHNRLYWYRQTLGQGPEFLTYFQNEAQLEKSRLLSDRFSAERPKGSFSTLEIQRTEQGDSAMYLCASSLGGVNTEAFFGQGTRLTVV.

This clone was seen only a few times. The chain is built from TRBV19 and TRBJ2-6; D remains ambiguous. The CDR3 covers 16 residues. Germline V lookup: CDR1 LNHDA, CDR2 SQIVND (reference sequence). The V gene lost 3 bases and the J gene lost 0 bases, with 9 bases spanning the gap. The CDR3 reads CASSILLSSGANVLTF. DNA for the CDR3: TGTGCCAGTAGTATCCTATTGAGCTCTGGGGCCAACGTCCTGACTTTC. Supplemented by reference TRBV19 and TRBJ2-6, the full variable domain reads DGGITQSPKYLFRKEGQNVTLSCEQNLNHDAMYWYRQDPGQGLRLIYYSQIVNDFQKGDIAEGYSVSREKKESFPLTVTSAQKNPTAFYLCASSILLSSGANVLTFGAGSRLTVL.

This clone was seen just once. The chain employs TRBV5-1 and TRBJ1-2, with unresolved D. Trimming cost V 2 bases and J 0 bases, with 11 bases left between them. The CDR3 loop spans 15 amino acids. Germline V gene sequence: CDR1 SGHRS, CDR2 YFSETQ. The DNA for the CDR3 is TGCGCCAGCAGCTTTACAACGGGAGCTAACTATGGCTACACCTTC. This encodes CASSFTTGANYGYTF.

The chain uses TRBV7-9 and TRBJ2-5; D tentatively fits TRBD1 or TRBD2 (6 bases each). V shed 2 bases and J shed 7 bases, with 11 bases lying between them. CDR3 length: 13 amino acids. CDR1 is SEHNR, CDR2 FQNEAQ, per germline (reference sequence). The CDR3 sequence: CASSLSGEATQYF. CDR3 DNA: TGTGCCAGCAGCTTATCAGGGGAGGCGACCCAGTACTTC.

In its sample, this clone was seen a few times. The V and J genes are TRBV28 and TRBJ2-5, with D perhaps being TRBD1 or TRBD2 (6 bases each). Germline CDR1 reads MDHEN; CDR2 reads SYDVKM. The CDR3 extends over 14 amino acids. The V gene lost 7 bases and the J gene lost 4 bases, with 16 bases spanning the gap. Here the CDR3 DNA reads TGTGCCAGCACCGGGGGCTTGGACGCAGAGACCCAGTACTTC. Protein product: CASTGGLDAETQYF.

This chain uses TRBV29-1 with TRBJ1-2, with no clear D. CDR1 and CDR2 (germline): SQVTM, ANQGSEA. This CDR3 is 14 amino acids long. V lost 6 bases and J 0 bases, leaving 14 bases between the germline ends. This CDR3 reads CSVPTAGTNYGYTF. DNA for the CDR3: TGCAGCGTCCCCACCGCAGGTACTAACTATGGCTACACCTTC. The full variable domain, its missing parts supplied by reference TRBV29-1 and TRBJ1-2, is SAVISQKPSRDICQRGTSLTIQCQVDSQVTMMFWYRQQPGQSLTLIATANQGSEATYESGFVIDKFPISRPNLTFSTLTVSNMSPEDSSIYLCSVPTAGTNYGYTFGSGTRLTVV.

The rearrangement links TRBV28 to TRBJ2-3; no firm D call. Per germline, CDR1 MDHEN and CDR2 SYDVKM. The CDR3 is made up of 15 amino acids. The ends were cut back, 6 bases at V and 3 bases at J, with 16 bases in the middle. The CDR3 region is CASSPIGRSTDTQYF. CDR3 DNA: TGTGCCAGCAGCCCAATCGGAAGGTCGACAGATACGCAGTATTTT.